This record concerns one T cell receptor beta chain sequence. No cognate antigen has been identified for it. Base qualities are missing; no much larger clone stands one base away. Clipping removes 7 bases from V and 4 bases from J, with 6 as the unmatched junction base count. Spanning cysteine to phenylalanine, the CDR3 consists of 13 amino acids. Here the CDR3 DNA is all that survives: 39 bases in frame from base 1. As encoded in the germline V gene, CDR1 is ENHRY while CDR2 is SYGVKD. The CDR3 regions of human TCRbeta chains were subjected to immunosequencing. The original pipeline was this. TCRs in the repertoires were compared against a reference library of SARS-CoV-2-specific TCRs that had been generated with the MIRA antigen-specificity platform. Breadth was defined as the fraction of unique TCRs that were SARS-CoV-2-associated, and depth was defined as the fraction of total T cells that were SARS-CoV-2-associated. Using the MIRA data, each spike-specific TCR was mapped to the spike region that the TCR reacts to and placed in a CD4 or CD8 class. Log10-transformed breadth and depth values were compared by one-way ANOVA with Sidak's multiple comparisons tests. Drawn from immuneACCESS, this table holds only the in-frame rearrangements with V and J called that TCRdb kept. Clones are partly lost; checked studies trace under half to an unresolved V gene and leave the rest unexplained. V and J calls and clone size follow that table, whereas D and trimming were derived from the DNA. In all, the sample holds roughly 120,000 clones, and approximately 89% of those were seen once. Together, the top ten hold 4.4% of the sample.

The entry originates in a study of T cell responses to AZD1222 COVID-19 vaccine (dated by TCRdb to the early 2020s). For context, the study as a whole: TCR sequencing was performed for about 240 trial participants, of whom approximately 200 were given two doses of AZD1222 and around 25 were given two doses of MenACWY control vaccine. Trial participants were enrolled by age into 18-55, 56-69 and 70-plus year subgroups, with about 150, 28 and 57 TCR-sequenced participants respectively.

Overall study results and their limits: After two AZD1222 doses, spike-specific TCR breadth and depth were significantly higher than at day 0 and than in MenACWY recipients. Reportedly, close to half of the unique spike-specific TCRs recognized epitopes lying outside the regions that are mutated in the B.1.351 and B.1.1.7 variants. Participants were mostly white British and included more females than males, and it was suggested by the authors that clonal diversity may have been underestimated. Because no samples from the day 14 peak response were available, repertoires could be characterized only after the peak T cell response. The 56-69-year group was small, and its depth increase did not reach significance, likely because of low power. Only five to seven AZD1222 recipients were SARS-CoV-2 seropositive at baseline, limiting conclusions about previously exposed vaccinees. CD4 TCRs associated with the vaccine covered the entire spike protein, and the dominant responses were in regions 160-218 and 743-854.

Read against the paper, the sample's time point label means: about 28 days (+/-7) after the second vaccine dose. AZD1222 recipients given second doses at about 4 weeks or at about 12 weeks were pooled, since spike-specific TCR depth and breadth were not found to differ between the two schedules. The vaccinee samples were drawn from two UK trials, COV001 and COV002, one of which was a single-blind randomized controlled phase 2/3 trial testing AZD1222 (ChAdOx1 nCoV-19) in healthy adults. Trial participant PBMC samples were collected at day 0 and day 28 after the second dose for TCRbeta chain sequencing.

Sequencing was performed on peripheral blood, taken 28 days after the second AZD1222 dose. The chain was built from TRBV10-3 and TRBJ1-2, with 7 bases matching TRBD1. This receptor was taken from an adult who received the AZD1222 COVID-19 vaccine. The bases are TGTGCCATCAAGGGGACAGCTAGCTATGGCTACACCTTC. It codes for CAIKGTASYGYTF.